This T cell receptor beta chain derives from a study of blood T cell repertoires in COVID-19. Sequencing was performed with immunoSEQ multiplex PCR; in TCRdb, only in-frame clones are kept and a portion is missing. The table records roughly 150,000 clones, around 84% of them present only once. The V gene end was trimmed by 1 base and the J gene end by 5 bases; junction bases not matched to a gene: 11. The CDR3 is 17 amino acids. Germline lookup yields CDR1 SEHNR and CDR2 FQNEAQ (reference sequence). Adults between roughly 18 and 95 years of age took part from under 25 US areas. Cohort placement rested on clinical history that participants reported themselves.

Specimen: PBMCs or T cells enriched from blood (not recorded which). This sequence was found in a man in his fifties who had recovered from COVID-19. This chain links TRBV7-9 with TRBJ2-3, with TRBD2 matching 8 bases. Written as DNA, the CDR3 is TGTGCCAGCAGCTTAGTGGCTAGCGGGCCCCGGGGAGATACGCAGTATTTT. This gives the protein CASSLVASGPRGDTQYF.